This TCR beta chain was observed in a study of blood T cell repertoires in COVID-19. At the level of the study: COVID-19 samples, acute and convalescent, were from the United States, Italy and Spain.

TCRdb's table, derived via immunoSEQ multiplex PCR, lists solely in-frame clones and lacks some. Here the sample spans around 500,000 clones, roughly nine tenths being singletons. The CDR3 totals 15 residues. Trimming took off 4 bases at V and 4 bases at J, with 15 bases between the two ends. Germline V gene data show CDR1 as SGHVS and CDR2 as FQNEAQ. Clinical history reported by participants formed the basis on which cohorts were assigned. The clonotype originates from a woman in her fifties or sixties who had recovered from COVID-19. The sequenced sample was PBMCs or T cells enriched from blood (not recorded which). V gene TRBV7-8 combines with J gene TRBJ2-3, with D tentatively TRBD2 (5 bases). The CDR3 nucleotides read TGTGCCAGCAGCTCCGACTTAGCGAGGTCAGATACGCAGTATTTT. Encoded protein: CASSSDLARSDTQYF.